This note documents a single T cell receptor beta chain sequence. This sample is drawn from a study of blood T cell repertoires in COVID-19. Unmatched junction bases numbered 13, after V lost 7 bases and J lost 4 bases. CDR1 is SQVTM, CDR2 ANQGSEA, per germline. The CDR3 covers 16 residues. Sequenced by immunoSEQ multiplex PCR; TCRdb stores in-frame clones only, minus some. The repertoire consists of under 200,000 clones, with approximately 87% occurring once and the leading ten covering 10%. This clonotype originated in a woman aged 70 to 79 with COVID-19, enrolled during active disease. The chain is built from TRBV29-1 and TRBJ2-2, with 9 bases fitting TRBD1. Source material: peripheral blood. The CDR3 protein is CSAGLPGQGTTGELFF. Written as DNA, the CDR3 is TGCAGCGCGGGGCTCCCGGGACAGGGAACCACCGGGGAGCTGTTTTTT.